A single sample gave rise to the 9 T cell receptor beta chains below, sequenced in a study of shared clonotypes between healthy human individuals. Data came from immunoSEQ multiplex PCR; TCRdb stores just in-frame clones and leaves some out. Of about 1.1 million clones in the sample, around three quarters were seen once. Sequenced material: memory CD4+ T cells from PBMCs. As for subset: CD45RA-negative fraction. Receptor source: a man aged 18 to 29 in good health. Some clones in this sample may be carry-over from other donors' samples.

V and J are TRBV5-1 and TRBJ2-2; perhaps TRBD1 as D (6 bases). Per germline, CDR1 SGHRS and CDR2 YFSETQ. The CDR3 contains 16 residues. Trimming stripped 1 base from V and 9 bases from J, with 19 bases between. The CDR3 protein is CASSLISGAARRELFF. The CDR3 DNA is TGCGCCAGCAGCTTGATATCAGGGGCAGCCCGTCGGGAGCTGTTTTTT.

The rearrangement joins TRBV29-1 to TRBJ1-1; 7 nucleotides match TRBD1. CDR3 size: 12 residues. V was pared by 5 bases and J by 4 bases, with 4 bases of the junction left unmatched. Germline V gives CDR1 SQVTM, CDR2 ANQGSEA. The CDR3 nucleotides read TGCAGCGTTACAGGGGTCAGCACTGAAGCTTTCTTT. It is translated as CSVTGVSTEAFF.

The chain employs TRBV27 and TRBJ2-2; TRBD2 is a possible D gene (6 bases). The germline V and J ends were trimmed by 6 bases and 7 bases, with 12 bases remaining between them. CDR1 MNHEY and CDR2 SMNVEV come from the germline V gene (reference sequence). This CDR3 is 13 amino acids long. The CDR3 bases are TGTGCCAGCAGGGCTAGCGTTGTCGGGGAGCTGTTTTTT. Its translation: CASRASVVGELFF.

The V gene is TRBV27, the J gene TRBJ2-5; possibly TRBD2 for D (6 bases). The CDR3 runs 14 residues. V lost 6 bases to trimming and J lost 5 bases, with 16 bases between them. The germline CDR1 and CDR2 sequences are MNHEY and SMNVEV (reference sequence). In nucleotides, the CDR3 is TGTGCCAGCAGCGCCTTCGGGGCGGGGGAGACCCAGTACTTC. Translation gives CASSAFGAGETQYF.

In DNA form, the CDR3 reads TGTGCCAGCAGCCGGACTAGCGAACACTACGAGCAGTACTTC. Protein: CASSRTSEHYEQYF. V and J are TRBV6-6 and TRBJ2-7, with 9 bases fitting TRBD2. The junction had 6 bases not matched to a gene; V was cut back by 6 bases and J by 3 bases. The V gene's germline CDR1 is MNHNY and CDR2 SVGAGI (reference sequence). CDR3 length: 14 amino acids.

The V gene is TRBV28, the J gene TRBJ2-1; 10 bases agree with TRBD1. CDR1 and CDR2 (germline): MDHEN, SYDVKM. V shed 7 bases and J 8 bases; nucleotides not matched to a gene: 11. CDR3 length: 15 residues. CDR3 nucleotides: TGTGCCAGCACCATCGGACAGGGGGAGGTTGATGAGCAGTTCTTC. It specifies CASTIGQGEVDEQFF.

Note on this clone: It differs at one base from a far larger clone, so likely a read error. This chain connects TRBV29-1 to TRBJ1-1; possible D gene TRBD1, 5 bases. The CDR3 spans 12 residues. Germline V gene data show CDR1 as SQVTM and CDR2 as ANQGSEA. V dropped 6 bases and J dropped 6 bases, with 14 bases sitting between them. CDR3: CSVWDGLAEAFF. In DNA form, the CDR3 reads TGCAGCGTCTGGGACGGCCTGGCTGAAGCTTTCTTT. The complete variable domain, with remaining parts taken from reference TRBV29-1 and TRBJ1-1, reads SAVISQKPSRDICQRGTSLTIQCQVDSQVTMMFWYRQQPGQSLTLIATANQGSEATYESGFVIDKFPISRPNLTFSTLTVSNMSPEDSSIYLCSVWDGLAEAFFGQGTRLTVV.

V is TRBV9 and J is TRBJ2-3, with D possibly TRBD2 on 5 matching bases. The CDR3 covers 18 residues. V dropped 0 bases and J dropped 2 bases, with 19 bases sitting between them. The germline V gene encodes CDR1 SGDLS and CDR2 YYNGEE. The CDR3: CASSVAGSGGWVTDTQYF. The CDR3 DNA sequence: TGTGCCAGCAGCGTAGCGGGATCGGGCGGGTGGGTCACAGATACGCAGTATTTT.

The V gene is TRBV29-1, the J gene TRBJ1-2; D unclear. The CDR3 is 13 amino acids. The germline CDR1 and CDR2 sequences are SQVTM and ANQGSEA. Trimming shortened V by 4 bases and J by 3 bases, and 12 bases separated the two germline ends. The CDR3 loop reads CSVVKVKDYGYTF. CDR3 nucleotides: TGCAGCGTTGTGAAAGTCAAGGACTATGGCTACACCTTC.